This passage covers 15 T cell receptor beta chains from one sample sequenced in a study of blood T cell repertoires in COVID-19. Assay: immunoSEQ multiplex PCR; the TCRdb copy retains only in-frame clones and omits some. Of a few hundred thousand clones listed, around 86% are singletons. Sample: PBMCs or T cells enriched from blood (not recorded which). Receptors originate from a man aged 25 to 45 in a cohort exposed to, infected with or recovered from COVID-19 (not recorded which).

J is TRBJ2-2 and V is TRBV2; D unresolved. The germline gives CDR1 SNHLY, CDR2 FYNNEI. The CDR3 totals 11 residues. V lost 4 bases, J lost 5 bases, and 2 bases lay in between. CDR3 amino acids: CASSVTGELFF. CDR3 sequence (DNA): TGTGCCAGCAGTGTAACCGGGGAGCTGTTTTTT.

The rearrangement uses TRBV28 and TRBJ1-6, with 9 positions matching TRBD1. Germline V gives CDR1 MDHEN, CDR2 SYDVKM. V was pared by 9 bases and J by 5 bases, with 8 bases of the junction left unmatched. CDR3 length: 15 amino acids. In DNA, the CDR3 is TGTGCCAGTACGGCCGGGACAGGGAATAATTCACCCCTCCACTTT. This translates into CASTAGTGNNSPLHF. Complete variable domain (other parts from reference TRBV28 and TRBJ1-6): DVKVTQSSRYLVKRTGEKVFLECVQDMDHENMFWYRQDPGLGLRLIYFSYDVKMKEKGDIPEGYSVSREKKERFSLILESASTNQTSMYLCASTAGTGNNSPLHFGNGTRLTVT.

This chain uses TRBV7-3 with TRBJ2-3, with D possibly being TRBD2 (6 bases). V lost 6 bases to trimming and J lost 6 bases, with 25 bases between them. The CDR3 is 17 residues long. Germline loops: CDR1 SGHTA, CDR2 FQGTGA. The CDR3 protein is CASSISLRDWWKDTQYF. The CDR3 coding sequence is TGTGCCAGCAGTATTTCTCTACGGGACTGGTGGAAGGATACGCAGTATTTT. Combining the CDR3 with reference TRBV7-3 and TRBJ2-3 gives the whole variable domain GAGVSQTPSNKVTEKGKYVELRCDPISGHTALYWYRQSLGQGPEFLIYFQGTGAADDSGLPNDRFFAVRPEGSVSTLKIQRTERGDSAVYLCASSISLRDWWKDTQYFGPGTRLTVL.

The chain combines TRBV29-1 with TRBJ1-2; 11 bases align to TRBD1. Germline CDR1 is SQVTM and CDR2 is ANQGSEA. This CDR3 is built from 16 residues. V shed 7 bases, J shed 0 bases, and the junction held 10 bases outside the gene matches. CDR3 in DNA: TGCAGCGCCTTTGGCCGGGACAGGGGGACTAACTATGGCTACACCTTC. As protein: CSAFGRDRGTNYGYTF.

The CDR3 sequence: CASSLGLQADTQYF. The CDR3, as DNA: TGTGCCAGCAGCTTGGGACTCCAAGCCGATACGCAGTATTTT. This rearrangement joins TRBV5-6 to TRBJ2-3, with D hard to call. Germline CDR1 and CDR2: SGHDT and YYEEEE. V gave up 0 bases and J gave up 6 bases, with 11 bases separating them. The CDR3 runs to 14 residues.

This chain connects TRBV18 to TRBJ1-1; TRBD1 matches 8 bases. Germline V gives CDR1 KGHSH, CDR2 LQKENI. The V and J ends lost 3 bases and 10 bases, in that order; junction bases with no gene match: 7. The CDR3 runs 13 residues. The CDR3 reads CASSPSGGWVAFF. CDR3 coding DNA: TGTGCCAGCTCACCTTCAGGGGGCTGGGTAGCTTTCTTT.

The rearrangement uses TRBV5-1 and TRBJ2-3, with 15 bases aligning to TRBD2. Unmatched junction bases numbered 7, after V lost 3 bases and J lost 2 bases. CDR1 and CDR2 from the germline V gene are SGHRS and YFSETQ. This CDR3 contains 18 residues. CDR3 in amino acids: CASSSGTSGRWDTDTQYF. In DNA form, the CDR3 reads TGCGCCAGCAGCTCCGGGACTAGCGGGAGGTGGGACACAGATACGCAGTATTTT.

The rearrangement uses TRBV19 and TRBJ1-2; D not certain. This CDR3 is built from 14 residues. Germline values: CDR1 LNHDA, CDR2 SQIVND (reference sequence). Trimming left V 3 bases short and J 3 bases short, with 11 bases between. The CDR3 DNA is TGTGCCAGTAGTATCGAGGGAGGACACTATGGCTACACCTTC. This gives the protein CASSIEGGHYGYTF. Together with reference TRBV19 and TRBJ1-2, the CDR3 gives the full variable domain: DGGITQSPKYLFRKEGQNVTLSCEQNLNHDAMYWYRQDPGQGLRLIYYSQIVNDFQKGDIAEGYSVSREKKESFPLTVTSAQKNPTAFYLCASSIEGGHYGYTFGSGTRLTVV.

The CDR3 DNA reads as TGCGCCAGCAGCTTACGCCCGACAGGGGAAGAGCAGTACTTC. Translated: CASSLRPTGEEQYF. The V call is TRBV5-1, the J call TRBJ2-7; TRBD1 matches at 8 bases. CDR1 is SGHRS and CDR2 is YFSETQ in the germline V gene. The CDR3 length is 14 residues. The ends lost 2 bases at V and 7 bases at J; junction bases unmatched: 8. The full variable domain, with the rest looked up from reference TRBV5-1 and TRBJ2-7, is KAGVTQTPRYLIKTRGQQVTLSCSPISGHRSVSWYQQTPGQGLQFLFEYFSETQRNKGNFPGRFSGRQFSNSRSEMNVSTLELGDSALYLCASSLRPTGEEQYFGPGTRLTVT.

V is TRBV24-1 and J is TRBJ1-5; D unclear. Germline V CDR1 and CDR2: KGHDR, SFDVKD. Trimming cost V 4 bases and J 6 bases, with 12 bases left between them. The CDR3 runs to 14 residues. CDR3 bases: TGTGCCACCAGTGAACCGGGAGGAGGTCAGCCCCAGCATTTT. As protein: CATSEPGGGQPQHF.

The chain joins TRBV5-4 to TRBJ1-2; no definite D call. Germline CDR1 SGHNT, CDR2 YYREEE (reference sequence). V shed 2 bases and J shed 8 bases, with 10 bases lying between them. The CDR3 contains 12 residues. This CDR3 is CASSFQARGYTF. CDR3 bases: TGTGCCAGCAGCTTTCAAGCACGGGGCTACACCTTC.

V and J are TRBV7-6 and TRBJ2-3, with 9 nucleotides matching TRBD2. Losses at the gene ends were 5 bases for V and 3 bases for J; bases not matched to a gene: 9. The germline CDR1 and CDR2 sequences are SGHVS and FNYEAQ. The CDR3 is made up of 16 amino acids. In DNA form, the CDR3 reads TGTGCCAGCAGCCCACTCGGTAGCGGGAGAACAGATACGCAGTATTTT. Protein product: CASSPLGSGRTDTQYF.

J is TRBJ2-7 and V is TRBV19, with 7 positions matching TRBD2. Losses at the gene ends were 6 bases for V and 2 bases for J; bases not matched to a gene: 7. The CDR3 length is 14 residues. Germline V gene sequence: CDR1 LNHDA, CDR2 SQIVND (reference sequence). CDR3 region: CASRLSGGAYEQYF. Written as DNA, the CDR3 is TGTGCCAGTAGGTTGTCGGGAGGCGCCTACGAGCAGTACTTC.

The genes are TRBV28 and TRBJ1-6, with TRBD1 as a possible D gene (5 bases). Germline V gene lookup returns CDR1 MDHEN and CDR2 SYDVKM. The V gene lost 3 bases and the J gene lost 9 bases, with 12 bases spanning the gap. The CDR3 runs to 14 residues. This chain's CDR3 is CASSLPGLSSPLHF. DNA for the CDR3: TGTGCCAGCAGTTTGCCGGGACTCTCTTCACCCCTCCACTTT. The complete variable domain, with remaining parts taken from reference TRBV28 and TRBJ1-6, reads DVKVTQSSRYLVKRTGEKVFLECVQDMDHENMFWYRQDPGLGLRLIYFSYDVKMKEKGDIPEGYSVSREKKERFSLILESASTNQTSMYLCASSLPGLSSPLHFGNGTRLTVT.

CDR3: CASSLTGGSSYEQYF. The CDR3, as DNA: TGTGCCAGCAGTCTCACGGGGGGAAGCTCCTACGAGCAGTACTTC. V usage is TRBV28 and J usage is TRBJ2-7, with TRBD2 identical over 7 bases. This CDR3 is 15 amino acids long. The junction had 7 bases not matched to a gene; V was cut back by 5 bases and J by 0 bases. CDR1 MDHEN and CDR2 SYDVKM come from the germline V gene.